One sample yielded the 3 T cell receptor beta chains listed below, sequenced in a study of blood T cell repertoires in COVID-19 (dated by TCRdb to about 2020). The library was prepared using the immunoSEQ multiplex PCR assay. The source is immuneACCESS, and TCRdb retained only in-frame sequences with V and J called. Part of the clones is not carried over; for the studies checked, unresolved V genes explain less than half of this, and the remainder is unexplained. In this sample the table shows roughly 140,000 clones, 85% of which occur a single time. Jointly, the top ten make up more than 5% of the sample. The specimen sequenced was PBMCs or T cells enriched from blood (not recorded which). These receptors all stem from a woman aged 40 to 55 who had recovered from COVID-19.

The chain employs TRBV5-1 and TRBJ2-1, with D possibly being TRBD2 (6 bases). This CDR3 contains 15 residues. Trimming shortened V by 4 bases and J by 1 base, and 12 bases separated the two germline ends. Germline CDR1 and CDR2: SGHRS and YFSETQ. The CDR3 loop reads CASSGGTASYNEQFF. CDR3 in DNA: TGCGCCAGCAGCGGCGGGACCGCGTCCTACAATGAGCAGTTCTTC.

The chain joins TRBV7-2 to TRBJ2-5; no firm D call. V shed 4 bases and J shed 1 base, with 4 bases lying between them. This CDR3 region has 12 residues. Looked up from germline, CDR1 is SGHTA and CDR2 is FQGNSA. The CDR3 DNA reads as TGTGCCAGCAGCTCCAGCCAAGAGACCCAGTACTTC. It codes for CASSSSQETQYF.

V gene TRBV5-1 combines with J gene TRBJ1-4, with D perhaps matching TRBD1 (6 bases). Germline V gene sequence: CDR1 SGHRS, CDR2 YFSETQ. The CDR3 has 16 amino acids. Trimming stripped 0 bases from V and 5 bases from J, with 14 bases between. CDR3 residues: CASSLAQTGRNEKLFF. As DNA, the CDR3 is TGCGCCAGCAGCTTGGCCCAGACAGGACGCAATGAAAAACTGTTTTTT.